These 7 T cell receptor beta chains came from one sample sequenced in a study of T cell repertoires in cytomegalovirus infection (dated by TCRdb to about 2019). According to the study, the label for this sample's treatment or condition signals: in vitro stimulation with specific CMV peptide epitopes to enrich CMV-specific T cells. Sequencing relied on an Illumina HiSeq 1500. TCRdb passed the public sequencing reads through fastp at Q25 and MiXCR, retaining productive beta sequences. Every distinct CDR3 protein forms one entry, paired with its most common genes and DNA. The sample table shows 650,000 to 900,000 distinct CDR3 sequences, and approximately 32% are seen once. Approximately 14% of the sample is taken by the ten largest. Their antigens are not known. Here the sequenced sample was cultured CD8+ T cells from PBMCs, taken from culture after CMV antigen stimulation. The receptors come from a human donor in good health (CMV status not recorded). Some clones in this sample may be carry-over from other donors' samples.

The genes are TRBV6-1 and TRBJ2-3; D remains ambiguous. This CDR3 contains 15 residues. V gave up 7 bases and J gave up 4 bases, with 18 bases separating them. Germline V gene sequence: CDR1 MNHNS, CDR2 SASEGT. CDR3 region: CASTPVLEPADTQYF. In DNA, the CDR3 is TGTGCCAGCACCCCGGTCCTAGAGCCAGCAGATACGCAGTATTTT.

This chain connects TRBV12-3 or TRBV12-4 to TRBJ2-1; 7 bases line up with TRBD2. V trimming: 5 bases; J trimming: 5 bases; junction bases outside the gene matches: 6. CDR3 length equals 14 residues. For the CDR3, the DNA is TGTGCCAGCAGTCATAGCGGGCGACACAATGAGCAGTTCTTC. Translating it yields CASSHSGRHNEQFF.

This clonotype showed up just a few times. The chain couples TRBV7-8 to TRBJ1-5, with D maybe TRBD1 (5 bases). This CDR3 region has 14 residues. Germline loops: CDR1 SGHVS, CDR2 FQNEAQ. V gave up 1 base and J gave up 5 bases, with 9 bases separating them. The CDR3 region is CASSLGTTDQPQHF. The CDR3 region has the DNA TGTGCCAGCAGCTTAGGAACGACAGATCAGCCCCAGCATTTT.

The chain combines TRBV10-3 with TRBJ2-5; D perhaps matches TRBD2 (7 bases). The CDR3 is 16 residues long. CDR1 and CDR2 (germline): ENHRY, SYGVKD. The V and J ends lost 4 bases and 4 bases respectively, with 19 bases between them. The CDR3 DNA is TGTGCCATCAGTGGGTCCTCTGGGGGGGGCACAGAGACCCAGTACTTC. This encodes CAISGSSGGGTETQYF.

This chain uses TRBV20-1 with TRBJ2-7; 11 bases are a match to TRBD2. There are 15 residues in the CDR3. CDR1 is DFQATT, CDR2 SNEGSKA, per germline (reference sequence). The J segment lost 3 bases and the V segment lost 5 bases, leaving 9 bases of the junction unmatched. In nucleotides, the CDR3 is TGCAGTGCTGAGACTAGCGGGGACAAGGGCTACGAGCAGTACGTC. Its protein product is CSAETSGDKGYEQYV.

This clonotype showed up just a few times. The chain has TRBV6-1 and TRBJ2-5, with a weak D call TRBD1 (5 bases). V was pared by 5 bases and J by 3 bases, with 13 bases between. CDR3 length: 14 residues. Germline CDR1 and CDR2: MNHNS and SASEGT. The chain's CDR3 is CASSSGHPEETQYF. The CDR3 region has the DNA TGTGCCAGCAGTTCAGGACACCCAGAAGAGACCCAGTACTTC.

This clonotype was seen a handful of times. The CDR3 DNA sequence: TGTGCCAGCAGTCGGGACAGGGCCAACGTCCTGACTTTC. This gives the protein CASSRDRANVLTF. The rearrangement uses TRBV27 and TRBJ2-6, with D possibly TRBD1 on 6 matching bases. V was trimmed by 5 bases and J by 5 bases, leaving 7 bases between them. The CDR3 is 13 residues long. In germline, CDR1 is MNHEY, CDR2 SMNVEV (reference sequence).